Presented here are 21 T cell receptor beta chains from one specimen sequenced in a study of radiotherapy plus CTLA-4 blockade in lung cancer. Assay: immunoSEQ multiplex PCR; the TCRdb copy retains only in-frame clones and omits some. Of around 80,000 clones in the sample, just under 75% were seen once. The starting material was peripheral blood, obtained from a patient treated with radiotherapy plus ipilimumab. The receptors stem from a human donor with non-small cell lung cancer whose response to radiotherapy plus ipilimumab could not be evaluated.

A remark on this clone: The same CDR3 also results from other DNA sequences found in this sample. The CDR3 DNA reads as TGTGCCAGCAGTCAGGGGACGGGGCGAAGCTCCGAGCAGTACTTC. As protein: CASSQGTGRSSEQYF. The V gene is TRBV6-6, the J gene TRBJ2-7, with D possibly matching TRBD1 (6 bases). V was cut by 5 bases and J by 6 bases, with 20 bases left in between. The CDR3 contains 15 residues. Looked up from germline, CDR1 is MNHNY and CDR2 is SVGAGI (reference sequence).

The chain is built from TRBV6-1 and TRBJ1-5, with TRBD1 as a possible D gene (5 bases). The CDR3 totals 16 residues. V dropped 0 bases and J dropped 2 bases, with 11 bases sitting between them. Per germline, CDR1 MNHNS and CDR2 SASEGT. The CDR3 protein is CASSEAPGGGNQPQHF. In DNA, the CDR3 is TGTGCCAGCAGTGAAGCTCCGGGGGGGGGCAATCAGCCCCAGCATTTT.

This chain connects TRBV4-3 to TRBJ2-1; perhaps TRBD1 as D (5 bases). The V end was cut by 5 bases, the J end by 9 bases, with 23 bases between. This CDR3 spans 16 amino acids. The V gene's germline CDR1 is LGHNA and CDR2 YSLEER. The CDR3 region is CASSVSLNAVQGEQFF. Written as DNA, the CDR3 is TGCGCCAGCAGCGTTTCCCTTAACGCGGTTCAGGGTGAGCAGTTCTTC.

The gene calls are TRBV5-4 and TRBJ2-1; TRBD2 is a possible D gene (6 bases). This CDR3 comprises 15 residues. Between the trimmed V and J ends, which lost 2 bases and 0 bases, there was a span of 9 bases. CDR1 SGHNT and CDR2 YYREEE come from the germline V gene (reference sequence). CDR3 loop: CASSFGGNSYNEQFF. The CDR3, as DNA: TGTGCCAGCAGCTTTGGGGGGAACTCCTACAATGAGCAGTTCTTC.

This sequence joins TRBV6-5 and TRBJ2-5; D is possibly TRBD2 (7 bases). The ends were cut back, 1 base at V and 6 bases at J, with 12 bases in the middle. CDR1 and CDR2 (germline): MNHEY, SVGAGI. The CDR3 covers 14 residues. In DNA, the CDR3 is TGTGCCAGCAGTTACTGGGGGGGCAGCAAGACCCAGTACTTC. Translating gives CASSYWGGSKTQYF.

The J gene is TRBJ2-1, the V gene TRBV14, with 8 positions matching TRBD2. The V segment lost 6 bases and the J segment 3 bases; nucleotides outside the gene matches: 7. Germline V gene lookup returns CDR1 SGHDN and CDR2 FVKESK. CDR3 length: 15 amino acids. In nucleotides, the CDR3 is TGTGCCAGCAGACCTTTAGCGGGAAACTACAATGAGCAGTTCTTC. It yields the protein CASRPLAGNYNEQFF.

V gene TRBV5-1 combines with J gene TRBJ2-5; 14 nucleotides agree with TRBD2. V shed 4 bases and J 4 bases; nucleotides not matched to a gene: 9. Germline V CDR1 and CDR2: SGHRS, YFSETQ. This CDR3 is 17 amino acids long. In DNA, the CDR3 is TGCGCCAGCAGCGTCGGACTAGCGGGAGGTCCTGGAGAGACCCAGTACTTC. This gives the protein CASSVGLAGGPGETQYF.

The V call is TRBV21-1, the J call TRBJ2-3; the table's D call of TRBD1 was not tested on the DNA. TRBV21-1 is a known pseudogene. This CDR3 has 17 amino acids. CDR3 coding DNA: TGTGCCAGCAGCAAAGTATCAGGGGGCTCAAGCACAGATACGCAGTATTTT. Translation: CASSKVSGGSSTDTQYF.

The rearrangement joins TRBV4-2 to TRBJ2-3; 11 bases are shared with TRBD2. Per the germline V gene, CDR1 is LGHNA and CDR2 is YNFKEQ. V trimming: 4 bases; J trimming: 2 bases; junction bases outside the gene matches: 5. The CDR3 loop spans 16 amino acids. CDR3 coding DNA: TGTGCCAGCAGCCCCCTAGCGGGGGGCGCCACAGATACGCAGTATTTT. This encodes CASSPLAGGATDTQYF.

This clone was picked up a small number of times. The rearrangement uses TRBV19 and TRBJ1-2; 7 positions match TRBD1. The V and J ends lost 2 bases and 5 bases, in that order; junction bases with no gene match: 5. CDR1 is LNHDA and CDR2 is SQIVND in the germline V gene (reference sequence). The CDR3 consists of 14 residues. Written as DNA, the CDR3 is TGTGCCAGTAGTATACCCACAGGGGTATATGGCTACACCTTC. This encodes CASSIPTGVYGYTF.

The chain combines TRBV6-6 with TRBJ1-5, with D perhaps matching TRBD1 (5 bases). Trimming took off 5 bases at V and 8 bases at J, with 16 bases between the two ends. The CDR3 has 14 residues. Germline-derived CDR1 and CDR2 are MNHNY and SVGAGI (reference sequence). CDR3 nucleotide sequence: TGTGCCAGCAGTCCCCCTCCCGGGGGGGAGCCCCAGCATTTT. This encodes CASSPPPGGEPQHF.

This clone was picked up one time. The chain couples TRBV4-3 to TRBJ2-5; 10 positions agree with TRBD2. CDR1 is LGHNA and CDR2 is YSLEER in the germline V gene. V lost 1 base and J lost 4; bases outside the gene matches: 6. The CDR3 has 16 residues. The CDR3 sequence is CASSQGSGGAGETQYF. CDR3 nucleotide sequence: TGCGCCAGCAGCCAAGGGAGCGGGGGGGCTGGAGAGACCCAGTACTTC.

This chain uses TRBV7-9 with TRBJ2-5; 10 bases are shared with TRBD2. The CDR3 spans 16 residues. Per germline, CDR1 SEHNR and CDR2 FQNEAQ (reference sequence). J gave up 0 bases and V 4 bases, and 5 bases lay outside the gene matches. CDR3 amino acids: CASSSWTSGYQETQYF. DNA for the CDR3: TGTGCCAGCAGCTCCTGGACTAGCGGCTACCAAGAGACCCAGTACTTC.

The gene calls are TRBV2 and TRBJ2-1, with 7 bases lining up with TRBD2. V lost 4 bases to trimming and J lost 4 bases; unmatched junction nucleotides: 4. The CDR3 is 14 amino acids. Germline-derived CDR1 and CDR2 are SNHLY and FYNNEI. The CDR3 region has the DNA TGTGCCAGCAGTGCGGCTAGCGGATACAATGAGCAGTTCTTC. The encoded protein is CASSAASGYNEQFF.

This chain links TRBV5-6 with TRBJ1-2, with TRBD1 as a possible D gene (6 bases). The CDR3 contains 15 residues. Germline CDR1 and CDR2: SGHDT and YYEEEE. V was clipped by 2 bases and J by 0 bases, with 11 bases between them. The chain's CDR3 is CASSFLDRTNYGYTF. In DNA, the CDR3 is TGTGCCAGCAGCTTCTTGGACAGAACTAACTATGGCTACACCTTC.

The gene calls are TRBV19 and TRBJ2-5; perhaps TRBD1 as D (6 bases). The germline gives CDR1 LNHDA, CDR2 SQIVND (reference sequence). This CDR3 is built from 13 residues. V was shortened by 10 bases and J by 4 bases, with 16 bases between the two germline ends. CDR3 in amino acids: CATTGWAGETQYF. The CDR3, as DNA: TGTGCCACAACAGGGTGGGCAGGAGAGACCCAGTACTTC.

J is TRBJ1-1 and V is TRBV6-5, with TRBD1 as a possible D gene (5 bases). The germline V gene has CDR1 MNHEY and CDR2 SVGAGI. This CDR3 has 13 amino acids. V lost 2 bases, J lost 6 bases, and 10 bases lay in between. CDR3 sequence: CASSYRRGSEAFF. The CDR3 DNA is TGTGCCAGCAGTTACCGTAGGGGCTCTGAAGCTTTCTTT.

The chain has TRBV7-8 and TRBJ2-5; D uncertain. Judging by the DNA end, TRBJ2-7 fits better; the J call may be wrong. Germline CDR1 reads SGHVS; CDR2 reads FQNEAQ. The CDR3 contains 13 residues. CDR3 region: CASSLDLNYEQYF. In DNA form, the CDR3 reads TGTGCCAGCAGCTTAGACCTCAACTACGAGCAGTACTTC.

This clone is classed as medium-sized. The sample contains more than one DNA sequence encoding this CDR3. The chain recombines TRBV25-1 with TRBJ2-2; D might be TRBD2 (6 bases). From germline, CDR1 is MGHDK and CDR2 SYGVNS. This CDR3 is built from 14 residues. The ends were cut back, 6 bases at V and 3 bases at J, with 11 bases in the middle. CDR3 loop: CASRRREDTGELFF. Here the CDR3 DNA reads TGTGCCAGCAGACGCAGGGAGGACACCGGGGAGCTGTTTTTT.

CDR3 sequence reads: CASSLYFPGGNTGELFF. DNA for the CDR3: TGTGCCAGCAGTTTATATTTCCCGGGAGGGAACACCGGGGAGCTGTTTTTT. The chain joins TRBV27 to TRBJ2-2; 7 positions match TRBD2. The CDR3 has 17 amino acids. The V segment lost 1 base and the J segment 1 base; nucleotides outside the gene matches: 6. CDR1 is MNHEY, CDR2 SMNVEV, per germline (reference sequence).

V usage is TRBV18 and J usage is TRBJ1-1, with TRBD1 matching over 10 bases. V lost 8 bases, J lost 6 bases, and 12 bases stayed unmatched. The CDR3 length is 15 residues. Germline V gene data show CDR1 as KGHSH and CDR2 as LQKENI. The CDR3 region is CASRRDRGLLAEAFF. Written as DNA, the CDR3 is TGTGCCAGCCGGAGGGACAGGGGCTTACTAGCTGAAGCTTTCTTT.